This T cell receptor (beta chain) emerged from a study of blood T cell repertoires in COVID-19. About the study: Samples taken during acute and convalescent COVID-19 were collected in the United States, Italy and Spain.

Clones were sequenced by immunoSEQ multiplex PCR, and TCRdb holds only the in-frame ones, with some missing. The sample has about 94,000 clones, less than 85% seen once; the top ten hold less than 5%. Unmatched junction bases numbered 4, after V lost 3 bases and J lost 8 bases. Germline V CDR1 and CDR2: MNHEY, SMNVEV (reference sequence). CDR3 size: 13 residues. Seattle participants joined during active infection and were tracked over time. This TCR derives from a man aged 65-85 years with COVID-19, enrolled during active disease. The rearrangement links TRBV27 to TRBJ1-2; 9 bases fit TRBD1. Specimen: peripheral blood. Here the CDR3 DNA reads TGTGCCAGCAGTTTGACAGGGGGGCGGGGCTACACCTTC. Translating it yields CASSLTGGRGYTF.